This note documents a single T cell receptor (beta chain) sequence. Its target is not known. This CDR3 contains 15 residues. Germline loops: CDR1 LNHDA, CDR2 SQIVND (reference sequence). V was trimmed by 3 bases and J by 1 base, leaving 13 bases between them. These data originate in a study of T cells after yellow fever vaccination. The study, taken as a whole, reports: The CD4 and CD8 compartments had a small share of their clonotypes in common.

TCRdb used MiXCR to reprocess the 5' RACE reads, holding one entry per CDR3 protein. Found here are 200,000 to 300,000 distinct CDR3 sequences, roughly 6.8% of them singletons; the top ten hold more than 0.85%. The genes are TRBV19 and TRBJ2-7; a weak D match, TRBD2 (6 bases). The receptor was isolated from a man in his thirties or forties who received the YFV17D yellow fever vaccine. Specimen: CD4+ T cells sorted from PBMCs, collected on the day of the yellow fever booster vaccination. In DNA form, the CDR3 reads TGTGCCAGTAGTATTCCGCGGGGATCTTCCTACGAGCAGTACTTC. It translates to CASSIPRGSSYEQYF.